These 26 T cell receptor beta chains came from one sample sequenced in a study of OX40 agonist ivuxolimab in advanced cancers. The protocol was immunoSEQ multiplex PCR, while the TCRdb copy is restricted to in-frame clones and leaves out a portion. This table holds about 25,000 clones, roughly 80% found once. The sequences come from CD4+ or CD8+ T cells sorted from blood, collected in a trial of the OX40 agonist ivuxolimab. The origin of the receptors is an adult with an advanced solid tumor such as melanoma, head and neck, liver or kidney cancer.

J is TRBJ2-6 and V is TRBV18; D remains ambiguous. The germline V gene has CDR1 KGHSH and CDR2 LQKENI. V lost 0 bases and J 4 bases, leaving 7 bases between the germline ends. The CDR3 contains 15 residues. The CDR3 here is CASSPPIQGANVLTF. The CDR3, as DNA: TGTGCCAGCTCACCACCGATACAAGGGGCCAACGTCCTGACTTTC.

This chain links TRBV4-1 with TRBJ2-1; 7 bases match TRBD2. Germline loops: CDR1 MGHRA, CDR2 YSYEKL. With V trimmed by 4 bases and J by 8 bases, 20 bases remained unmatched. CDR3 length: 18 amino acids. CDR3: CASSLYPPPGLEVHEQFF. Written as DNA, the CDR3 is TGCGCCAGCAGCCTCTATCCCCCCCCCGGACTAGAGGTGCATGAGCAGTTCTTC.

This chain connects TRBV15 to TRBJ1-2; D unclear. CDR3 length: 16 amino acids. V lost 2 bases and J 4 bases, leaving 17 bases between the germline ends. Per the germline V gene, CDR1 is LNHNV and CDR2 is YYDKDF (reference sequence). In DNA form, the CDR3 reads TGTGCCACCAGCAGAAGTAGGCAGGCGCCCCCCTATGGCTACACCTTC. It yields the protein CATSRSRQAPPYGYTF.

The CDR3 protein is CASSASPLAGADTDTQYF. As DNA, the CDR3 is TGTGCCAGCAGCGCCTCGCCTCTAGCGGGGGCCGACACAGATACGCAGTATTTT. This chain uses TRBV5-6 with TRBJ2-3; 10 bases map to TRBD2. CDR1 is SGHDT and CDR2 is YYEEEE in the germline V gene. J lost 2 bases, V lost 4 bases, and 13 bases had no gene match. The CDR3 covers 18 residues.

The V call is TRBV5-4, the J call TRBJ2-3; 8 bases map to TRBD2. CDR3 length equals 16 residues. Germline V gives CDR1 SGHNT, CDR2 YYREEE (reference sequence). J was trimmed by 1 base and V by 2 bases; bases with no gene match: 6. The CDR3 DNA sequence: TGTGCCAGCAGCTTTGGTAGCGGGGTCCGCACAGATACGCAGTATTTT. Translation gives CASSFGSGVRTDTQYF.

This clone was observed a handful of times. CDR3 residues: CASTQDGGRGTQYF. CDR3 in DNA: TGTGCCAGTACCCAGGATGGCGGGAGGGGGACCCAGTACTTC. The chain uses TRBV19 and TRBJ2-5; 9 nucleotides line up with TRBD2. V was clipped by 7 bases and J by 7 bases; unmatched bases: 10. The germline V gene has CDR1 LNHDA and CDR2 SQIVND (reference sequence). This CDR3 region has 14 residues.

CDR3 region: CASSALIREKLFF. The CDR3 nucleotides are TGTGCCAGCAGCGCATTGATCCGGGAAAAACTGTTTTTT. This chain joins TRBV7-9 and TRBJ1-4, with D hard to call. This CDR3 region has 13 residues. Germline V lookup: CDR1 SEHNR, CDR2 FQNEAQ (reference sequence). V shed 5 bases and J shed 8 bases, with 12 bases lying between them.

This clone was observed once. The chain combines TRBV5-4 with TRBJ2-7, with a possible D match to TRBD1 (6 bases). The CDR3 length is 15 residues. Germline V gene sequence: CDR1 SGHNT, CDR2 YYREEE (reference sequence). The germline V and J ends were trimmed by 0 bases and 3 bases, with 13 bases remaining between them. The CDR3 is CASSLVQGPLYEQYF. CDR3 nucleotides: TGTGCCAGCAGCTTGGTACAGGGTCCCCTCTACGAGCAGTACTTC.

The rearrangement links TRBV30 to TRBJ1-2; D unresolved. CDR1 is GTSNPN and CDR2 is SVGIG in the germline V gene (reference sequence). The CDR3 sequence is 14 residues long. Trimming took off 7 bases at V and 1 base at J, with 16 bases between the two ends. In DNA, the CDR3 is TGTGCCTTAACCTGGGGAGGCATTAACTATGGCTACACCTTC. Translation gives CALTWGGINYGYTF.

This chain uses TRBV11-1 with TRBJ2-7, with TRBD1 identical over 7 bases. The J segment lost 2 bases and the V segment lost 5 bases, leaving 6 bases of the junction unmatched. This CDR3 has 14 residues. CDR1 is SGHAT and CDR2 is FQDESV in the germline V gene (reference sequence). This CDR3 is CASSPGQVAYEQYF. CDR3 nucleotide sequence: TGTGCCAGCAGCCCAGGACAGGTAGCCTACGAGCAGTACTTC.

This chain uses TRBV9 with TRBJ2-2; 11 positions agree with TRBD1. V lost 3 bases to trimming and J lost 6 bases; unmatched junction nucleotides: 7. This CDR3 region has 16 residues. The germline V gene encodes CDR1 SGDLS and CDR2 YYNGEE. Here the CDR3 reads CASSAIRTGGPGELFF. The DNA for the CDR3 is TGTGCCAGCAGCGCAATCCGGACAGGGGGCCCCGGGGAGCTGTTTTTT.

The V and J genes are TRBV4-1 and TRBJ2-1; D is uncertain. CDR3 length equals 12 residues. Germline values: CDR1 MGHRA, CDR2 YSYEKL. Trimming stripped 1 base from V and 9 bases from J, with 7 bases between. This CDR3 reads CASSQGRPEQFF. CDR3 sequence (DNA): TGCGCCAGCAGCCAAGGACGACCTGAGCAGTTCTTC.

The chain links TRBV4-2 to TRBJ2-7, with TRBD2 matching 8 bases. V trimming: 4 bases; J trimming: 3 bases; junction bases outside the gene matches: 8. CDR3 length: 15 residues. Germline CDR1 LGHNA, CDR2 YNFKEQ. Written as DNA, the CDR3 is TGTGCCAGCAGCCCGTTCGGGGGGGGGAACTACGAGCAGTACTTC. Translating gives CASSPFGGGNYEQYF.

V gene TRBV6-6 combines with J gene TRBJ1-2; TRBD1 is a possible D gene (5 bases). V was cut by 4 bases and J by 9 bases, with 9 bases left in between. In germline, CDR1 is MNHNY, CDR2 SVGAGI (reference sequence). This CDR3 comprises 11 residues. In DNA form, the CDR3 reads TGTGCCAGCAGTTGGGACGGGAGCTACACCTTC. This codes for CASSWDGSYTF.

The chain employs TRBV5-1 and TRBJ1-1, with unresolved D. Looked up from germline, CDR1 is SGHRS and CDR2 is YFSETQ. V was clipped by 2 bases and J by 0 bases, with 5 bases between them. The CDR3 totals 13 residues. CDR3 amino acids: CASSLELNTEAFF. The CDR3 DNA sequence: TGCGCCAGCAGCTTAGAGTTGAACACTGAAGCTTTCTTT.

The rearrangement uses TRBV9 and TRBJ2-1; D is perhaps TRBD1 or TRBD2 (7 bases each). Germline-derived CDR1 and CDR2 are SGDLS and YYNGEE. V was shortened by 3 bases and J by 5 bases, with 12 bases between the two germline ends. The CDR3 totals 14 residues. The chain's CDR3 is CASSEGGTDNEQFF. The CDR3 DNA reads TGTGCCAGCAGCGAGGGGGGGACAGACAATGAGCAGTTCTTC.

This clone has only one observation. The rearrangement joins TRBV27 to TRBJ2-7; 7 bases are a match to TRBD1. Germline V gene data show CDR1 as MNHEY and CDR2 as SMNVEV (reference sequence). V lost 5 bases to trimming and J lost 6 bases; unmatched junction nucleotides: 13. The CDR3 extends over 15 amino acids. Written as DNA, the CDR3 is TGTGCCAGCAGTCCATACAGGGGCCCCCTTATCGAGCAGTACTTC. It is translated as CASSPYRGPLIEQYF.

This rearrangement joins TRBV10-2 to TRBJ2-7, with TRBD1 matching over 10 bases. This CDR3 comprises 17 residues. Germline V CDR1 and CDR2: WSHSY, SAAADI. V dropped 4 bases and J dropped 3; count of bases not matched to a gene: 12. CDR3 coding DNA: TGCGCCAGCAGTGGACAGGGGGCGGGAATTACGGTCTACGAGCAGTACTTC. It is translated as CASSGQGAGITVYEQYF.

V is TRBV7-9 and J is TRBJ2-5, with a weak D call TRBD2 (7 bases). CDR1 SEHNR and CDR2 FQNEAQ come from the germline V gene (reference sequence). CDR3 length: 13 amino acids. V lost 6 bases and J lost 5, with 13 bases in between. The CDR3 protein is CASREQGGETQYF. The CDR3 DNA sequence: TGTGCCAGCAGAGAACAGGGAGGGGAGACCCAGTACTTC.

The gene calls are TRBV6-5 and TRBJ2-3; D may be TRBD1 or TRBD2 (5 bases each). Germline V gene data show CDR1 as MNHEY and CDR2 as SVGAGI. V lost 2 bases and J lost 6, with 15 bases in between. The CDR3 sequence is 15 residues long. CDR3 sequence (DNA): TGTGCCAGCAGTTACGATTGGGGGACCAGCGATACGCAGTATTTT. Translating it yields CASSYDWGTSDTQYF.

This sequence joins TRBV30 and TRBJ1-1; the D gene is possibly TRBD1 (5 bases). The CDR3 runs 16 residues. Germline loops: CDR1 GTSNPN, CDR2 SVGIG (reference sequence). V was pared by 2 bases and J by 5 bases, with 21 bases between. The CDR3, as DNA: TGTGCCTGGAGTTCCCCCGACCGGGACCGGGGGACTGAAGCTTTCTTT. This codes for CAWSSPDRDRGTEAFF.

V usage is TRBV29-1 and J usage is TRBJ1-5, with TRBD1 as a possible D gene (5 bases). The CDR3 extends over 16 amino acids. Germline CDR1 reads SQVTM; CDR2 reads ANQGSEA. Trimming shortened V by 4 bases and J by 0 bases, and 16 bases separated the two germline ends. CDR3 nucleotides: TGCAGCGTTGGTAGAGACAGAACATATAGCAATCAGCCCCAGCATTTT. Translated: CSVGRDRTYSNQPQHF.

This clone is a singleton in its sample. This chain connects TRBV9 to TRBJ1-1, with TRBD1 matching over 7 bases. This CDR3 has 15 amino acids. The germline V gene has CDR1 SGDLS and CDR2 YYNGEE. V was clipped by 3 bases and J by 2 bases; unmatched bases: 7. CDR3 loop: CASSAQRTGNTEAFF. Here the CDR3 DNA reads TGTGCCAGCAGCGCCCAAAGGACAGGCAACACTGAAGCTTTCTTT.

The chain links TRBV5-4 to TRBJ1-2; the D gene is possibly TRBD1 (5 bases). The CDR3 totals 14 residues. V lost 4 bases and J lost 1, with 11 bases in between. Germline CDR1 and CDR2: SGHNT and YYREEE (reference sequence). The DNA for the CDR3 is TGTGCCAGCAGCGCCGGGGCTTATAACTATGGCTACACCTTC. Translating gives CASSAGAYNYGYTF.

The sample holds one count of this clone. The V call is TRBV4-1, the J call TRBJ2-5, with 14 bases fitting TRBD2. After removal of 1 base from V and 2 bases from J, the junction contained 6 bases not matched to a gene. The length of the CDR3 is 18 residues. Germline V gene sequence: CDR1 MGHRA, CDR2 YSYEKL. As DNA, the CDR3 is TGCGCCAGCAGCCAAGGGTACCGACTAGCGGGGGGGCAAGAGACCCAGTACTTC. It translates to CASSQGYRLAGGQETQYF.

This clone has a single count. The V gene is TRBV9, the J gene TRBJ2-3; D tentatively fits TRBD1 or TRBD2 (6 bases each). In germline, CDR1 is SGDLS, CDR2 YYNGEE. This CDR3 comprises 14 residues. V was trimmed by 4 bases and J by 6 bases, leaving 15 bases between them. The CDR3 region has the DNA TGTGCCAGCAGCCTAGCTCAGGGGAGGGATACGCAGTATTTT. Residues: CASSLAQGRDTQYF.